A single sample is the source of the 15 T cell receptor beta chains below, sequenced in a study of beta chain features in type 1 diabetes. Expressed TCRB transcripts got sequenced, as all isolated RNA was reverse transcribed. Sequencing was performed with immunoSEQ multiplex PCR; in TCRdb, only in-frame clones are kept and a portion is missing. The repertoire has about 230,000 clones, 9.6% of them found once; the top ten carry around 0.031%. The sequenced sample consisted of naive CD4+ T cells from blood. These receptors all stem from a woman younger than 35 in good health.

This clone was picked up a small number of times. This chain joins TRBV25-1 and TRBJ2-7; weak D call: TRBD2 (6 bases). Trimming pared 3 bases from V and 0 bases from J, leaving 9 bases between. Germline loops: CDR1 MGHDK, CDR2 SYGVNS. This CDR3 region has 14 residues. CDR3 in amino acids: CASSEGGSSYEQYF. For the CDR3, the DNA is TGTGCCAGCAGTGAGGGGGGAAGCTCCTACGAGCAGTACTTC.

This clone came up a few times. This chain uses TRBV30 with TRBJ2-3; a possible D gene is TRBD2 (5 bases). V was shortened by 2 bases and J by 0 bases, with 18 bases between the two germline ends. Germline V CDR1 and CDR2: GTSNPN, SVGIG (reference sequence). This CDR3 comprises 17 residues. CDR3 loop: CAWSPPNRGFSTDTQYF. CDR3 DNA: TGTGCCTGGAGTCCTCCCAATCGCGGGTTTAGCACAGATACGCAGTATTTT. Filled out from reference TRBV30 and TRBJ2-3, the complete variable domain reads SQTIHQWPATLVQPVGSPLSLECTVEGTSNPNLYWYRQAAGRGLQLLFYSVGIGQISSEVPQNLSASRPQDRQFILSSKKLLLSDSGFYLCAWSPPNRGFSTDTQYFGPGTRLTVL.

J is TRBJ2-5 and V is TRBV19; the match to TRBD1 covers 11 bases. CDR1 and CDR2 from the germline V gene are LNHDA and SQIVND (reference sequence). V trimming: 8 bases; J trimming: 7 bases; junction bases outside the gene matches: 12. This CDR3 contains 15 residues. CDR3: CASLSRTGGVGTQYF. The DNA of the CDR3 is TGTGCCAGTCTCTCCCGGACAGGGGGCGTCGGGACCCAGTACTTC.

The chain employs TRBV9 and TRBJ2-1; 7 nucleotides agree with TRBD2. This CDR3 contains 15 residues. Unmatched junction bases numbered 7, after V lost 4 bases and J lost 3 bases. Germline loops: CDR1 SGDLS, CDR2 YYNGEE. CDR3 loop: CASSSPAGYYNEQFF. The CDR3 nucleotides read TGTGCCAGCAGCTCCCCAGCGGGGTACTACAATGAGCAGTTCTTC.

The chain links TRBV5-1 to TRBJ2-5; 8 nucleotides match TRBD2. The CDR3 is made up of 15 amino acids. After removal of 4 bases from V and 4 bases from J, the junction contained 9 bases not matched to a gene. The germline V gene encodes CDR1 SGHRS and CDR2 YFSETQ. Here the CDR3 reads CASSPGTAGGETQYF. Written as DNA, the CDR3 is TGCGCCAGCAGCCCGGGGACCGCGGGGGGAGAGACCCAGTACTTC.

This clone was counted between two and nine times. The V gene is TRBV5-1, the J gene TRBJ2-7; TRBD1 matches at 10 bases. V lost 3 bases, J lost 2 bases, and 8 bases stayed unmatched. The length of the CDR3 is 16 residues. CDR1 and CDR2 from the germline V gene are SGHRS and YFSETQ. The CDR3 here is CASSWPGQGSPYEQYF. CDR3 nucleotide sequence: TGCGCCAGCAGCTGGCCGGGACAGGGGTCCCCCTACGAGCAGTACTTC.

The gene calls are TRBV11-2 and TRBJ2-1; TRBD2 might be the D (5 bases). Germline lookup yields CDR1 SGHAT and CDR2 FQNNGV. V gave up 1 base and J gave up 2 bases, with 15 bases separating them. The CDR3 is 17 amino acids. The chain's CDR3 is CASSLGSLWRAYNEQFF. In DNA, the CDR3 is TGTGCCAGCAGCTTAGGGTCTCTGTGGCGGGCCTACAATGAGCAGTTCTTC.

About this clone itself: Other nucleotide sequences from this sample produce the same CDR3. This chain joins TRBV5-1 and TRBJ2-1; 11 bases are a match to TRBD2. The CDR3 runs 16 residues. The V segment lost 2 bases and the J segment 4 bases; nucleotides outside the gene matches: 5. Germline-derived CDR1 and CDR2 are SGHRS and YFSETQ. The CDR3 DNA follows: TGCGCCAGCAGCTTAGGGACTAGCGGAGTTTACAATGAGCAGTTCTTC. Its translation is CASSLGTSGVYNEQFF. Based on the CDR3 plus reference TRBV5-1 and TRBJ2-1, the full variable domain is KAGVTQTPRYLIKTRGQQVTLSCSPISGHRSVSWYQQTPGQGLQFLFEYFSETQRNKGNFPGRFSGRQFSNSRSEMNVSTLELGDSALYLCASSLGTSGVYNEQFFGPGTRLTVL.

This clone was counted a few times. J is TRBJ2-1 and V is TRBV19; 8 bases line up with TRBD1. Germline assignment: CDR1 LNHDA and CDR2 SQIVND (reference sequence). V was pared by 4 bases and J by 14 bases, with 10 bases of the junction left unmatched. This CDR3 contains 13 residues. CDR3 amino acids: CASSTDAQGGKFF. DNA for the CDR3: TGTGCCAGTAGTACAGACGCACAGGGGGGAAAGTTCTTC. The whole variable domain, remainder taken from reference TRBV19 and TRBJ2-1, is DGGITQSPKYLFRKEGQNVTLSCEQNLNHDAMYWYRQDPGQGLRLIYYSQIVNDFQKGDIAEGYSVSREKKESFPLTVTSAQKNPTAFYLCASSTDAQGGKFFGPGTRLTVL.

This clone has only a few counts. This rearrangement joins TRBV29-1 to TRBJ2-5, with D maybe TRBD1 (6 bases). This CDR3 is 13 amino acids long. The V end was cut by 5 bases, the J end by 0 bases, with 10 bases between. The germline gives CDR1 SQVTM, CDR2 ANQGSEA. CDR3 in amino acids: CSVWTADQETQYF. The CDR3 nucleotides are TGCAGCGTTTGGACAGCTGACCAAGAGACCCAGTACTTC.

The chain is built from TRBV7-9 and TRBJ2-2; D remains ambiguous. Trimming removed 3 bases from V and 6 bases from J, with 5 bases in between. The CDR3 runs 12 residues. Germline CDR1 reads SEHNR; CDR2 reads FQNEAQ (reference sequence). The CDR3 nucleotides read TGTGCCAGCAGCTTCGGTCCCGGGGAGCTGTTTTTT. Translation: CASSFGPGELFF.

The chain is built from TRBV7-9 and TRBJ2-7; 7 nucleotides align to TRBD1. The CDR3 length is 13 residues. Losses at the gene ends were 4 bases for V and 0 bases for J; bases not matched to a gene: 0. CDR1 is SEHNR, CDR2 FQNEAQ, per germline (reference sequence). For the CDR3, the DNA is TGTGCCAGCAGCTGGGACAGCTCCTACGAGCAGTACTTC. Its translation: CASSWDSSYEQYF.

In this sample, this clone turned up many times. V gene TRBV29-1 combines with J gene TRBJ2-1; D uncertain. This CDR3 has 10 residues. Germline values: CDR1 SQVTM, CDR2 ANQGSEA. V was cut by 4 bases and J by 9 bases, with 7 bases left in between. Here the CDR3 reads CSVAFFEQFF. The CDR3 DNA sequence: TGCAGCGTTGCGTTCTTTGAGCAGTTCTTC.

This sequence joins TRBV11-1 and TRBJ2-5; possibly TRBD1 for D (6 bases). Germline V gene data show CDR1 as SGHAT and CDR2 as FQDESV (reference sequence). Trimming stripped 0 bases from V and 3 bases from J, with 11 bases between. The CDR3 is 15 residues long. The CDR3 DNA is TGTGCCAGCAGCTTAGCCTTTTCAGGGGAAGAGACCCAGTACTTC. It codes for CASSLAFSGEETQYF. Variable domain in full (rest from reference TRBV11-1 and TRBJ2-5): EAEVAQSPRYKITEKSQAVAFWCDPISGHATLYWYRQILGQGPELLVQFQDESVVDDSQLPKDRFSAERLKGVDSTLKIQPAELGDSAMYLCASSLAFSGEETQYFGPGTRLLVL.

The V call is TRBV18, the J call TRBJ1-2; 10 bases line up with TRBD1. The CDR3 runs to 17 residues. V was clipped by 0 bases and J by 1 base; unmatched bases: 5. Germline V gene lookup returns CDR1 KGHSH and CDR2 LQKENI. The CDR3 protein is CASSPPGDRGRNYGYTF. DNA for the CDR3: TGTGCCAGCTCACCACCGGGGGACAGGGGTCGTAACTATGGCTACACCTTC.